The 14 T cell receptor beta chains listed next were all sequenced from one sample in a study of T cell repertoires in cytomegalovirus infection. TCRdb fed the reads into MiXCR, producing one record per CDR3 protein. The table includes approximately 76,000 distinct CDR3 sequences, 3.7% detected once. Sequences were obtained from PBMCs. All receptors derive from a human donor in good health (CMV status not recorded). Some clones in this sample may be carry-over from other donors' samples.

The rearrangement uses TRBV7-6 and TRBJ1-4; weak D call: TRBD1 (6 bases). Trimming stripped 4 bases from V and 6 bases from J, with 18 bases between. Per germline, CDR1 SGHVS and CDR2 FNYEAQ. The CDR3 extends over 16 amino acids. The CDR3 DNA sequence: TGTGCCAGCAGCTCACTTCCGGGACAAGGCGATGAAAAACTGTTTTTT. This translates into CASSSLPGQGDEKLFF.

At least ten counts were recorded for this clonotype. The chain recombines TRBV12-3 or TRBV12-4 with TRBJ1-5; D perhaps matches TRBD1 (5 bases). CDR3 length: 15 residues. V was pared by 6 bases and J by 2 bases, with 14 bases between. In DNA form, the CDR3 reads TGTGCCAGCAGCAGGAACGGACAAGGCAATCAGCCCCAGCATTTT. It encodes CASSRNGQGNQPQHF.

This clonotype was seen ten or more times. The rearrangement links TRBV27 to TRBJ1-1; D possibly corresponds to TRBD1 (6 bases). The V and J ends lost 0 bases and 1 base respectively, with 12 bases between them. CDR1 and CDR2 (germline): MNHEY, SMNVEV (reference sequence). The CDR3 loop spans 16 amino acids. The CDR3 DNA is TGTGCCAGCAGTTTATCCCCGGGACACCCGAACACTGAAGCTTTCTTT. It translates to CASSLSPGHPNTEAFF.

This clonotype was picked up many times. V gene TRBV6-2 or TRBV6-3 combines with J gene TRBJ1-1; no clear D. From germline, CDR1 is MNHEY and CDR2 SVGEGT. This CDR3 has 13 residues. V was trimmed by 2 bases and J by 1 base, leaving 5 bases between them. The CDR3 bases are TGTGCCAGCAGTTACGGCAGGAACACTGAAGCTTTCTTT. Residues: CASSYGRNTEAFF.

Regarding this clonotype: This could be a read error, since a much larger clone is one nucleotide away. J is TRBJ2-7 and V is TRBV5-1; tentatively, D is TRBD2 (6 bases). This CDR3 region has 16 residues. The germline V and J ends were trimmed by 4 bases and 6 bases, with 23 bases remaining between them. Germline V gives CDR1 SGHRS, CDR2 YFSETQ. Here the CDR3 DNA reads TGCGCCAGCAGCCGGGGAGGCGCGGGAACCCCCTTCGAGCAGTACTTC. Translation: CASSRGGAGTPFEQYF. Complete variable domain (other parts from reference TRBV5-1 and TRBJ2-7): KAGVTQTPRYLIKTRGQQVTLSCSPISGHRSVSWYQQTPGQGLQFLFEYFSETQRNKGNFPGRFSGRQFSNSRSEMNVSTLELGDSALYLCASSRGGAGTPFEQYFGPGTRLTVT.

This clonotype was picked up many times. V usage is TRBV7-2 and J usage is TRBJ1-1; no firm D call. The CDR3 runs to 15 residues. Trimming removed 5 bases at V and 7 bases at J, with 20 bases between. Germline lookup yields CDR1 SGHTA and CDR2 FQGNSA. CDR3 sequence reads: CASSLPPTSTREAFF. The DNA for the CDR3 is TGTGCCAGCAGCCTACCTCCGACATCGACGCGTGAAGCTTTCTTT. Looking up the rest from reference TRBV7-2 and TRBJ1-1 gives the full variable domain: GAGVSQSPSNKVTEKGKDVELRCDPISGHTALYWYRQSLGQGLEFLIYFQGNSAPDKSGLPSDRFSAERTGGSVSTLTIQRTQQEDSAVYLCASSLPPTSTREAFFGQGTRLTVV.

This clonotype was seen ten or more times. This chain joins TRBV20-1 and TRBJ1-1; D might be TRBD1 (5 bases). With 6 bases removed from V and 4 bases from J, the gap between germline ends came to 21 bases. The germline V gene encodes CDR1 DFQATT and CDR2 SNEGSKA (reference sequence). CDR3 length: 15 residues. CDR3 residues: CSARGGTVFGTEAFF. CDR3 sequence (DNA): TGCAGTGCGCGGGGCGGCACAGTGTTCGGCACTGAAGCTTTCTTT.

In this sample, this clonotype turned up many times. The V gene is TRBV7-2, the J gene TRBJ1-2; D remains unclear. V lost 3 bases and J 3 bases, leaving 8 bases between the germline ends. The germline gives CDR1 SGHTA, CDR2 FQGNSA. The CDR3 runs 13 residues. The CDR3 spells CASSFDYYYGYTF. Here the CDR3 DNA reads TGTGCCAGCAGCTTCGACTACTACTATGGCTACACCTTC.

The chain recombines TRBV7-2 with TRBJ2-2; 10 bases map to TRBD2. V trimming: 0 bases; J trimming: 5 bases; junction bases outside the gene matches: 6. This CDR3 is 17 amino acids long. The germline gives CDR1 SGHTA, CDR2 FQGNSA. The CDR3 protein is CASSLAPSGGGTGELFF. In nucleotides, the CDR3 is TGTGCCAGCAGCTTAGCGCCTAGCGGGGGTGGTACCGGGGAGCTGTTTTTT.

This clonotype was seen at least ten times. This rearrangement joins TRBV7-2 to TRBJ2-6, with D possibly being TRBD1 or TRBD2 (5 bases each). CDR3 length: 15 residues. Per the germline V gene, CDR1 is SGHTA and CDR2 is FQGNSA. With 6 bases removed from V and 4 bases from J, the gap between germline ends came to 13 bases. The CDR3 bases are TGTGCCAGCAGTCTAATGGGGGTCGGGGCCAACGTCCTGACTTTC. It yields the protein CASSLMGVGANVLTF.

This clonotype was recorded many times. The rearrangement joins TRBV7-2 to TRBJ2-5, with 9 bases matching TRBD2. V dropped 2 bases and J dropped 5; count of bases not matched to a gene: 6. CDR1 and CDR2 from the germline V gene are SGHTA and FQGNSA. CDR3 length: 15 amino acids. CDR3 loop: CASSLQRGAGETQYF. In DNA form, the CDR3 reads TGTGCCAGCAGCTTACAGCGGGGGGCTGGGGAGACCCAGTACTTC.

This clonotype was seen ten or more times. The CDR3 DNA reads TGTGCCACCAGTGATTCTCAAGAAAATGAGCAGTTCTTC. Encoded protein: CATSDSQENEQFF. This chain uses TRBV24-1 with TRBJ2-1; unclear D gene. This CDR3 is 13 amino acids long. In germline, CDR1 is KGHDR, CDR2 SFDVKD. V lost 2 bases to trimming and J lost 7 bases, with 8 bases between them.

At least ten counts were recorded for this clonotype. The chain links TRBV6-2 or TRBV6-3 to TRBJ2-3, with unresolved D. CDR1 and CDR2 (germline): MNHEY, SVGEGT. The V end was cut by 6 bases, the J end by 2 bases, with 15 bases between. The CDR3 runs to 15 residues. CDR3 in amino acids: CASSPAAVTTDTQYF. The CDR3 DNA is TGTGCCAGCAGCCCCGCGGCGGTTACCACAGATACGCAGTATTTT.

This clonotype has at least ten counts. The chain is built from TRBV6-6 and TRBJ1-1, with D maybe TRBD1 (5 bases). V lost 6 bases and J lost 1, with 6 bases in between. The CDR3 is 12 amino acids. The germline gives CDR1 MNHNY, CDR2 SVGAGI (reference sequence). The CDR3 region has the DNA TGTGCCAGCAGGCAGGGGAACACTGAAGCTTTCTTT. Protein: CASRQGNTEAFF.